These T cell receptor beta chains were read from a single sample in a study of shared clonotypes between healthy human individuals. The protocol was immunoSEQ multiplex PCR, while the TCRdb copy is restricted to in-frame clones and leaves out a portion. The sample lists about 380,000 clones, about 96% occurring once. Specimen: memory CD8+ T cells sorted from blood. All receptors derive from a man younger than 40 in good health. CDR3s include the opening cysteine and the closing phenylalanine or tryptophan. The order of the fields is clone size, J gene, D gene, V gene, CDR3 DNA, CDR3 protein. D genes are given only for firm matches. Expanded clones are given a class, and other clones once, few, many or no size at all.

clone_size: -; j_call: TRBJ1-5; d_call: -; v_call: TRBV2; cdr3_nt: TGTGCCAGCAGTGGGTTAGGGGGCAATCAGCCCCAGCATTTT; cdr3_aa: CASSGLGGNQPQHF
clone_size: -; j_call: TRBJ1-1; d_call: -; v_call: TRBV5-4; cdr3_nt: TGTGCCAGCAGCTTCGGGGGGGCTGAAGCTTTCTTT; cdr3_aa: CASSFGGAEAFF
clone_size: -; j_call: TRBJ2-7; d_call: TRBD2; v_call: TRBV2; cdr3_nt: TGTGCCAGCAGTGAGATTCTAGCGGGAGCCTACGAGCAGTACTTC; cdr3_aa: CASSEILAGAYEQYF
clone_size: -; j_call: TRBJ2-1; d_call: -; v_call: TRBV30; cdr3_nt: TGTGCCTGGAGTGCGCAGTCGGAGCAGTTCTTC; cdr3_aa: CAWSAQSEQFF
clone_size: -; j_call: TRBJ1-1; d_call: -; v_call: TRBV6-5; cdr3_nt: TGTGCCAGCAGTTACTCTCGGGGCAGGGCGAACACTGAAGCTTTCTTT; cdr3_aa: CASSYSRGRANTEAFF
clone_size: few; j_call: TRBJ1-5; d_call: -; v_call: TRBV5-1; cdr3_nt: TGCGCCAGCAGCTTGACAGCAGCACAGCATTTT; cdr3_aa: CASSLTAAQHF
clone_size: -; j_call: TRBJ1-1; d_call: -; v_call: TRBV10-1; cdr3_nt: TGCGCCAGCAGTGGGGATGGTTCCACTGAAGCTTTCTTT; cdr3_aa: CASSGDGSTEAFF
clone_size: once; j_call: TRBJ2-7; d_call: -; v_call: TRBV15; cdr3_nt: TGTGCCACCAGCAGAGGGTTACTTGACGAGCAGTACTTC; cdr3_aa: CATSRGLLDEQYF
clone_size: -; j_call: TRBJ2-3; d_call: -; v_call: TRBV4-2; cdr3_nt: TGTGCCAGCAGCCCTGAAGTCGCGCCGATGACTAGCACAGATACGCAGTATTTT; cdr3_aa: CASSPEVAPMTSTDTQYF
clone_size: -; j_call: TRBJ2-2; d_call: TRBD1; v_call: TRBV25-1; cdr3_nt: TGTGCCAGCAGTGAACGACAGGGGACGGGGGAGCTGTTTTTT; cdr3_aa: CASSERQGTGELFF
clone_size: -; j_call: TRBJ2-7; d_call: -; v_call: TRBV14; cdr3_nt: TGTGCCAGCAGCCGCCAGACGGTGGACCCCCTGGGCTACGAGCAGTACTTC; cdr3_aa: CASSRQTVDPLGYEQYF
clone_size: -; j_call: TRBJ1-5; d_call: -; v_call: TRBV12-2; cdr3_nt: TGTGCAAGTCGCCAGGAAGGAAGACAGGAGGGGAGGAAGCAGCCCCAGCATTTT; cdr3_aa: CASRQEGRQEGRKQPQHF
clone_size: -; j_call: TRBJ2-1; d_call: TRBD2; v_call: TRBV7-2; cdr3_nt: TGTGCCAGCAGCTTAGGCGGGAGTAACCTCTACAATGAGCAGTTCTTC; cdr3_aa: CASSLGGSNLYNEQFF
clone_size: once; j_call: TRBJ1-2; d_call: -; v_call: TRBV7-9; cdr3_nt: TGTGCCAGCAGCTTAAATCTGAGACAGGCCGAATATGGCTACACCTTC; cdr3_aa: CASSLNLRQAEYGYTF
clone_size: -; j_call: TRBJ1-5; d_call: -; v_call: TRBV15; cdr3_nt: TGTGCCACCAGCAGAGATCGTCTTAATCAGCCCCAGCATTTT; cdr3_aa: CATSRDRLNQPQHF
clone_size: -; j_call: TRBJ1-5; d_call: TRBD1; v_call: TRBV25-1; cdr3_nt: TGTGCCAGCAGTGGTCCCCGGGACAGAGATCAGCCCCAGCATTTT; cdr3_aa: CASSGPRDRDQPQHF